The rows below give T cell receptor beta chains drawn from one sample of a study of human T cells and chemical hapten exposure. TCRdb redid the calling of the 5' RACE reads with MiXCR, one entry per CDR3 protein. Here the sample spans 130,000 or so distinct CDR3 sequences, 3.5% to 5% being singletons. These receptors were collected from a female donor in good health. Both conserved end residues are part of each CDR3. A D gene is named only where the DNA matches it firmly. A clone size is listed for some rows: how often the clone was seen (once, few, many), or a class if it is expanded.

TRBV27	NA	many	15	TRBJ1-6	TGTGCCAGCAGTTTTTCTTGGGGGGCGGAAACACCCCTCCACTTT	CASSFSWGAETPLHF
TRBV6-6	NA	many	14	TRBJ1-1	TGTGCCAGCAGTTTTCCTGCACCCCACACTGAAGCTTTCTTT	CASSFPAPHTEAFF
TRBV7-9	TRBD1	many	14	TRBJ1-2	TGTGCCAGCAGCTTAGCTACGACAGGGAGTGGCTACACCTTC	CASSLATTGSGYTF
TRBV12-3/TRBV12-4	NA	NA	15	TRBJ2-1	TGTGCCAGCAGTTTAGGGGTTTCCTATTGGAATGAGCAGTTCTTC	CASSLGVSYWNEQFF
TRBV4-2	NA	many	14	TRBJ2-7	TGTGCCAGCAGCCAAGTAGCGTTGGGCGACGAGCAGTACTTC	CASSQVALGDEQYF
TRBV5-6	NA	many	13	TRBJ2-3	TGTGCCAGCAGCTTCCTCCTGCCAGATACGCAGTATTTT	CASSFLLPDTQYF
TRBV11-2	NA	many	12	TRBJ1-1	TGTGCCAGCAGCTTAGAGTACACTGAAGCTTTCTTT	CASSLEYTEAFF
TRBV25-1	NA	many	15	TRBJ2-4	TGTGCCAGCAGTGAGGGGGCGGGGGCCAAAAACATTCAGTACTTC	CASSEGAGAKNIQYF
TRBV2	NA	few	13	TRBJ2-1	TGTGCCAGTTGGATTAGATTGGTCAATGAGCAGTTCTTC	CASWIRLVNEQFF
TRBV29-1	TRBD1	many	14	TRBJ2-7	TGCAGCGTTGAAGGCGGGACAGGGGATTACGAGCAGTACTTC	CSVEGGTGDYEQYF
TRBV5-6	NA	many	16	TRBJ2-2	TGTGCCAGCAGCGGACCGGGACTGCGAGAAACCGGGGAGCTGTTTTTT	CASSGPGLRETGELFF
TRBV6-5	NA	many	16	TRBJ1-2	TGTGCCAGCAGTTACTCGGGTGGGATAAATCGGTATGGCTACACCTTC	CASSYSGGINRYGYTF
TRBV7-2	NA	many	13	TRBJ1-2	TGTGCCAGCAGCTTAGTGGCAGGGCGAGGCTACACCTTC	CASSLVAGRGYTF
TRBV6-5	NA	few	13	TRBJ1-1	TGTGCCAGCAGTTTCGGTACGAACACTGAAGCTTTCTTT	CASSFGTNTEAFF
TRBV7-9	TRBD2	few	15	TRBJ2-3	TGTGCCAGCAGCTTAGGGGGGGGACGAACAGATACGCAGTATTTT	CASSLGGGRTDTQYF
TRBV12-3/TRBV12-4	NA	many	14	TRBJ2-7	TGTGCCAGCAGCACCGGGACCCTAGACTACGAGCAGTACTTC	CASSTGTLDYEQYF
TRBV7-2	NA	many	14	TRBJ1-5	TGTGCCAGCAGCTTAGTAGGGACGAGTCAGCCCCAGCATTTT	CASSLVGTSQPQHF
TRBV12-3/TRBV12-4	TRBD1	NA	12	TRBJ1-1	TGTGCCAGCAGTTCATTACAGGGGGCTGCTTTCTTT	CASSSLQGAAFF
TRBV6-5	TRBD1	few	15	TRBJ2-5	TGTGCCAGCAGGATGACAGGGGGCGAGGGGGAGACCCAGTACTTC	CASRMTGGEGETQYF
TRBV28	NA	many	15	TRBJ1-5	TGTGCCAGCAGTTTCTTACGCAGGGGTGGTCAGCCCCAGCATTTT	CASSFLRRGGQPQHF
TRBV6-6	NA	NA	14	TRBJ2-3	TGTGCCAGCCAACTGGGCATTAGCCCAGATACGCAGTATTTT	CASQLGISPDTQYF
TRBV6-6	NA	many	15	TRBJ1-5	TGTGCCAGCAGGGATGGGCAGGGAAGAGGTCAGCCCCAGCATTTT	CASRDGQGRGQPQHF
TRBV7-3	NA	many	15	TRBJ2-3	TGTGCCAGCAGCTTAGCGGGATCTATAGCAGATACGCAGTATTTT	CASSLAGSIADTQYF
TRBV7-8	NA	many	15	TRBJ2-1	TGTGCCAGCAGTCAAGGTAGACGAACGTACAATGAGCAGTTCTTC	CASSQGRRTYNEQFF
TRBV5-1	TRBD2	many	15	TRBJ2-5	TGCGCCAGCAGCCCCCAGGCGGGGGAAGGTGAGACCCAGTACTTC	CASSPQAGEGETQYF
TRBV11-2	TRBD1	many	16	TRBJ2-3	TGTGCCAGCAGCCCCCGACAGGGCTCTATGACAGATACGCAGTATTTT	CASSPRQGSMTDTQYF
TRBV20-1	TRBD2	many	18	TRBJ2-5	TGCAGTGCCTCAAACCCGGGACTAGCGGGGGGGCTGGAAGAGACCCAGTACTTC	CSASNPGLAGGLEETQYF
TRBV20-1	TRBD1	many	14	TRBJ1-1	TGCAGTGCTAGTCGCACCACAGGGGGAACTGAAGCTTTCTTT	CSASRTTGGTEAFF
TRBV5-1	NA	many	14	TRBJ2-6	TGCGCCACCTACGACGTCTCTGGGGCCAACGTCCTGACTTTC	CATYDVSGANVLTF
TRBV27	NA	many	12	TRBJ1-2	TGTGCCAGCAGGACTCTTCGCTATGGCTACACCTTC	CASRTLRYGYTF
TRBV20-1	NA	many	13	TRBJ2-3	TGCAGTGCCCCGCCGTCGGCGGCAGATACGCAGTATTTT	CSAPPSAADTQYF
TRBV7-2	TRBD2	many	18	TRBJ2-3	TGTGCCAGCAGCTTAGTCCGCGGAGTAGCGGGGGGTGGAGATACGCAGTATTTT	CASSLVRGVAGGGDTQYF
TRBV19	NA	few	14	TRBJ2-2	TGTGCCAGTAGTGTCGGGAGGAACACCGGGGAGCTGTTTTTT	CASSVGRNTGELFF
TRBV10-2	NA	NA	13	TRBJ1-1	TGCGCCAGCAGTGAGTGTAGGGGAGCTGAAGCTTTCTTT	CASSECRGAEAFF
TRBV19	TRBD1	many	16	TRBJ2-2	TGTGCCAGTAGTCCCCGAACAGGGGGCGTCACCGGGGAGCTGTTTTTT	CASSPRTGGVTGELFF
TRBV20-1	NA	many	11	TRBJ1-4	TGCAGTGCTAGCCGGGGACTAAGACTGTTTTTT	CSASRGLRLFF
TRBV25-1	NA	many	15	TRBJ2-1	TGTGCCAGCAGTGAGTATCGGTTAAACTACAATGAGCAGTTCTTC	CASSEYRLNYNEQFF
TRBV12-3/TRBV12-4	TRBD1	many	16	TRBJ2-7	TGTGCCAGCGGATTAGACAGGGGCCGACTTGACTACGAGCAGTACTTC	CASGLDRGRLDYEQYF
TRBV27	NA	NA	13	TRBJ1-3	TGTGCCAGCAGTTCCCACTCTGGAAACACCATATATTTT	CASSSHSGNTIYF
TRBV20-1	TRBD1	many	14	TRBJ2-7	TGCAGTGCTAGCGACAGACAGGGTGTGCACGAGCAGTACTTC	CSASDRQGVHEQYF
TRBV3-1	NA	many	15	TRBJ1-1	TGTGCCAGCAGCCTACAATTGGGGGGTATGACTGAAGCTTTCTTT	CASSLQLGGMTEAFF
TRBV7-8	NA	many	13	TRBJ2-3	TGTGCCAGCAGCTCCCGGGACACAGATACGCAGTATTTT	CASSSRDTDTQYF
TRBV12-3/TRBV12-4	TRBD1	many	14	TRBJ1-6	TGTGCCAGCAGCCCAGGGGGCTTGCGCTCACCCCTCCACTTT	CASSPGGLRSPLHF
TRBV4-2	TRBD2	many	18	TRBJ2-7	TGTGCCAGCAGCCAAGGAGCCGTGGCGGGGGGCGCTACCTACGAGCAGTACTTC	CASSQGAVAGGATYEQYF
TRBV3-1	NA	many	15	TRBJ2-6	TGTGCCAGCAGACGCCAGGGTGCTGGGGCCAACGTCCTGACTTTC	CASRRQGAGANVLTF
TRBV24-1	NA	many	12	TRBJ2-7	TGTGCCACCAGTGATCCAGGGACCGAGCAGTACTTC	CATSDPGTEQYF
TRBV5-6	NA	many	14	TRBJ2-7	TGTGCCAGCAGGGTGGCCCAGAAACCCTACGAGCAGTACTTC	CASRVAQKPYEQYF